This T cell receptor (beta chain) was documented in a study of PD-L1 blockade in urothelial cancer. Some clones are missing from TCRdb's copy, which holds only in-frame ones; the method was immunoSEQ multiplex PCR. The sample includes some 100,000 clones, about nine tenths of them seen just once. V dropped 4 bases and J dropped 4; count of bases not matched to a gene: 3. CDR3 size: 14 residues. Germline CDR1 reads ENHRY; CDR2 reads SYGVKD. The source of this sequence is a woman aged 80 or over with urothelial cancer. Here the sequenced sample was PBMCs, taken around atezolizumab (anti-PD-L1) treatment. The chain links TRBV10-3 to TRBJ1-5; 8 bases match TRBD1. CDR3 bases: TGTGCCATCAGTGTCGGGACAGGTAATCAGCCCCAGCATTTT. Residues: CAISVGTGNQPQHF.